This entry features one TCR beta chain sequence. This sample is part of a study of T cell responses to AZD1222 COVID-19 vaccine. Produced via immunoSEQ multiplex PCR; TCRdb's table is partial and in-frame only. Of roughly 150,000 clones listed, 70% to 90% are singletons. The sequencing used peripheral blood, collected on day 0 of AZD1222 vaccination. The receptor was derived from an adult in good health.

CDR3 in DNA: TGTGCCAGCCGCAGGACTAGCGGGAGACGTGGGGGAGCCTACGAGCAGTACTTC. Translated, it gives CASRRTSGRRGGAYEQYF. The V gene is TRBV21-1, the J gene TRBJ2-7; the D call TRBD2 from the table was never checked on the DNA. TRBV21-1 is an annotated pseudogene. The length of the CDR3 is 18 residues.